What follows is one T cell receptor (beta chain) and its context. The antigen is undetermined. The repertoire was sequenced with immunoSEQ multiplex PCR; TCRdb's copy has only in-frame clones and lacks some. The sample lists about 81,000 clones, roughly 91% occurring once. These data originate in a study of graft-versus-host responses after intestinal transplantation. Study information: Transplant recipients had multivisceral, liver-intestinal, or isolated intestinal grafts. Anti-thymocyte globulin was used for induction in all recipients, who then took tacrolimus and steroids for around 3 years.

Findings of the study overall: Recipient marrow contained GvH clones, some of which appeared first in ileum or blood. Clonal ratios of graft-versus-host to host-versus-graft in allografts were high for patients exhibiting graft-donor T cell macrochimerism.

The CDR3 totals 12 residues. The J segment lost 6 bases and the V segment lost 7 bases, leaving 4 bases of the junction unmatched. Germline V gene data show CDR1 as MNHNS and CDR2 as SASEGT. The sample here was unstimulated CD4+ T cells sorted from spleen or lymph node cells, taken before intestinal transplant. This clonotype was obtained from a human donor who received an intestinal transplant. The chain combines TRBV6-1 with TRBJ2-3; 7 bases map to TRBD1. The CDR3 region is CASIPTGDTQYF. CDR3 sequence (DNA): TGTGCCAGCATTCCGACAGGGGATACGCAGTATTTT.